The 16 T cell receptor beta chains below were found in one sample sequenced in a study of T cells in Graves' hyperthyroidism and ophthalmopathy. RNA transcripts provided the source from which TCR beta CDR3 regions were amplified. The primer set for the first-round RT-PCR of the TCR CDR3 was HTBI. In TCRdb, the multiplex PCR reads were re-called with MiXCR into one record per CDR3 protein. The table includes 600,000 or so distinct CDR3 sequences, approximately 15% detected once. What was sequenced was blood. Receptors originate from a woman under 30 with Graves' ophthalmopathy.

J is TRBJ1-6 and V is TRBV30; 7 bases line up with TRBD1. V shed 4 bases, J shed 7 bases, and the junction held 7 bases outside the gene matches. CDR1 GTSNPN and CDR2 SVGIG come from the germline V gene (reference sequence). CDR3 length: 14 amino acids. CDR3 loop: CAWTQGGRNSPLHF. The CDR3 nucleotides read TGTGCCTGGACGCAGGGGGGGCGGAATTCACCCCTCCACTTT.

This clonotype has ten or more counts. V gene TRBV3-1 combines with J gene TRBJ2-1; TRBD1 might be the D (5 bases). The germline CDR1 and CDR2 sequences are LGHDT and YNNKEL (reference sequence). This CDR3 is built from 17 residues. V was cut by 5 bases and J by 3 bases, with 20 bases left in between. This chain's CDR3 is CASSKSRALQGYNEQFF. DNA for the CDR3: TGTGCCAGCAGCAAATCTCGGGCCCTTCAGGGCTACAATGAGCAGTTCTTC.

This clonotype was counted ten times or more. The chain recombines TRBV7-9 with TRBJ1-5; D possibly corresponds to TRBD1 (5 bases). The CDR3 extends over 17 amino acids. V lost 1 base and J 1 base, leaving 14 bases between the germline ends. The germline gives CDR1 SEHNR, CDR2 FQNEAQ (reference sequence). The CDR3 reads CASSLGWDSTSNQPQHF. The CDR3 DNA follows: TGTGCCAGCAGCTTAGGGTGGGACTCAACGAGCAATCAGCCCCAGCATTTT.

The J gene is TRBJ2-1, the V gene TRBV5-1; 10 bases align to TRBD2. V lost 0 bases to trimming and J lost 7 bases; unmatched junction nucleotides: 7. The CDR3 sequence is 16 residues long. From germline, CDR1 is SGHRS and CDR2 YFSETQ. The CDR3 DNA sequence: TGCGCCAGCAGCTTGGGATCTAGCGGGAGAACGAATGAGCAGTTCTTC. It specifies CASSLGSSGRTNEQFF.

This clonotype showed up many times. The chain uses TRBV28 and TRBJ2-7; possibly TRBD2 for D (5 bases). The ends were cut back, 1 base at V and 3 bases at J, with 7 bases in the middle. The CDR3 loop spans 13 amino acids. Germline V gene sequence: CDR1 MDHEN, CDR2 SYDVKM. CDR3 in amino acids: CASSLYSDYEQYF. For the CDR3, the DNA is TGTGCCAGCAGTTTATATAGCGACTACGAGCAGTACTTC.

The V call is TRBV18, the J call TRBJ2-7; D is uncertain. V was shortened by 3 bases and J by 6 bases, with 15 bases between the two germline ends. CDR1 is KGHSH and CDR2 is LQKENI in the germline V gene. This CDR3 has 14 residues. DNA for the CDR3: TGTGCCAGCTCACCTGACCCGACGCGCGGCGAGCAGTACTTC. It specifies CASSPDPTRGEQYF.

This clonotype has a handful of counts. The CDR3 sequence: CASRQPGHPQPQHF. The CDR3 coding sequence is TGTGCCAGCAGACAACCGGGACACCCTCAGCCCCAGCATTTT. V usage is TRBV6-1 and J usage is TRBJ1-5; TRBD1 might be the D (6 bases). This CDR3 has 14 amino acids. CDR1 MNHNS and CDR2 SASEGT come from the germline V gene. Trimming pared 6 bases from V and 6 bases from J, leaving 15 bases between.

This clonotype was observed at least ten times. The gene calls are TRBV20-1 and TRBJ2-2; D gene uncertain. Germline assignment: CDR1 DFQATT and CDR2 SNEGSKA (reference sequence). CDR3 size: 16 residues. V lost 3 bases to trimming and J lost 0 bases, with 14 bases between them. The CDR3 DNA is TGCAGTGCTAGTAGGGTTAGGTGGACGAACACCGGGGAGCTGTTTTTT. Amino acid sequence: CSASRVRWTNTGELFF.

This clonotype appeared many times. This sequence joins TRBV30 and TRBJ2-1; D unresolved. This CDR3 region has 13 residues. V lost 5 bases and J 4 bases, leaving 12 bases between the germline ends. Germline CDR1 and CDR2: GTSNPN and SVGIG (reference sequence). The CDR3 nucleotides read TGTGCCTGGGGGTTGCGGTTTTACAATGAGCAGTTCTTC. The encoded protein is CAWGLRFYNEQFF.

This clonotype appeared many times. The chain carries TRBV20-1 and TRBJ2-2; no reliable D call. There are 14 residues in the CDR3. Trimming shortened V by 0 bases and J by 6 bases, and 11 bases separated the two germline ends. CDR1 is DFQATT, CDR2 SNEGSKA, per germline (reference sequence). The CDR3 loop is CSARDPRSPGELFF. The DNA of the CDR3 is TGCAGTGCTAGAGATCCAAGGAGTCCCGGGGAGCTGTTTTTT.

This clonotype was observed many times. The rearrangement joins TRBV11-2 to TRBJ1-1; a weak D match, TRBD1 (6 bases). Trimming stripped 1 base from V and 1 base from J, with 10 bases between. Germline loops: CDR1 SGHAT, CDR2 FQNNGV. CDR3 length equals 15 residues. CDR3 bases: TGTGCCAGCAGCTTAGGCAGGGGCGCGAACACTGAAGCTTTCTTT. Translated, it gives CASSLGRGANTEAFF.

V is TRBV25-1 and J is TRBJ1-4, with 9 bases identical to TRBD1. The CDR3 spans 17 residues. V dropped 0 bases and J dropped 6; count of bases not matched to a gene: 8. Germline V gives CDR1 MGHDK, CDR2 SYGVNS. DNA of the CDR3: TGTGCCAGCAGTGAATATATTCCGGGACAGGGAGATGAAAAACTGTTTTTT. Its protein product is CASSEYIPGQGDEKLFF.

This clonotype has ten or more counts. The chain carries TRBV12-3 or TRBV12-4 and TRBJ1-6; 9 positions agree with TRBD1. The CDR3 is 15 amino acids. Losses at the gene ends were 1 base for V and 10 bases for J; bases not matched to a gene: 5. The CDR3: CASSLGQGVVSPLHF. The CDR3 bases are TGTGCCAGCAGTTTAGGACAGGGGGTTGTCTCACCCCTCCACTTT.

This clonotype was observed many times. V gene TRBV29-1 combines with J gene TRBJ2-7; D gene unclear. V was clipped by 2 bases and J by 4 bases, with 6 bases between them. Germline-derived CDR1 and CDR2 are SQVTM and ANQGSEA. The length of the CDR3 is 11 residues. The CDR3: CSVERDYEQYF. In DNA, the CDR3 is TGCAGCGTTGAAAGAGATTACGAGCAGTACTTC.

This clonotype was counted at least ten times. The chain combines TRBV20-1 with TRBJ1-1; D gene unclear. V was trimmed by 3 bases and J by 2 bases, leaving 13 bases between them. The CDR3 runs to 14 residues. CDR1 is DFQATT, CDR2 SNEGSKA, per germline (reference sequence). CDR3 DNA: TGCAGTGCTAGGAGGGATCGAAGAAACACTGAAGCTTTCTTT. This sequence encodes CSARRDRRNTEAFF.

This clonotype was found many times. V is TRBV7-9 and J is TRBJ2-7, with 9 bases fitting TRBD2. V was pared by 3 bases and J by 2 bases, with 5 bases of the junction left unmatched. CDR1 is SEHNR, CDR2 FQNEAQ, per germline (reference sequence). The CDR3 is 15 residues long. The CDR3 DNA is TGTGCCAGCAGCTTGGTGGGACTAGCCCCCTACGAGCAGTACTTC. This codes for CASSLVGLAPYEQYF.